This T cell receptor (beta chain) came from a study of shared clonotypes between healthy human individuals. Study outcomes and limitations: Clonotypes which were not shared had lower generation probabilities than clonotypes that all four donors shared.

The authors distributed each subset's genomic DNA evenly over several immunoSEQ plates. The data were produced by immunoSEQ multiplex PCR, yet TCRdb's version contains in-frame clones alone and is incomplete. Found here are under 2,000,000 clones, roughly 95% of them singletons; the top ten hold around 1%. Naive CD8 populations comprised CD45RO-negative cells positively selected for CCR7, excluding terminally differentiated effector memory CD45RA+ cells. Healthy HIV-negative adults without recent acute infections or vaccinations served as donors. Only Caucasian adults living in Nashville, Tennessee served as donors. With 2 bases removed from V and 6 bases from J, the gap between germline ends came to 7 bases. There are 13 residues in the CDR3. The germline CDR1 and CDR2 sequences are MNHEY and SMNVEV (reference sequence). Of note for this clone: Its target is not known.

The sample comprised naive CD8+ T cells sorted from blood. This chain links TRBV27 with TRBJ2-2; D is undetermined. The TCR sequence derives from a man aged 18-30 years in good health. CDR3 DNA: TGTGCCAGCAGTTTACCCCTCGCCGGGGAGCTGTTTTTT. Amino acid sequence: CASSLPLAGELFF.